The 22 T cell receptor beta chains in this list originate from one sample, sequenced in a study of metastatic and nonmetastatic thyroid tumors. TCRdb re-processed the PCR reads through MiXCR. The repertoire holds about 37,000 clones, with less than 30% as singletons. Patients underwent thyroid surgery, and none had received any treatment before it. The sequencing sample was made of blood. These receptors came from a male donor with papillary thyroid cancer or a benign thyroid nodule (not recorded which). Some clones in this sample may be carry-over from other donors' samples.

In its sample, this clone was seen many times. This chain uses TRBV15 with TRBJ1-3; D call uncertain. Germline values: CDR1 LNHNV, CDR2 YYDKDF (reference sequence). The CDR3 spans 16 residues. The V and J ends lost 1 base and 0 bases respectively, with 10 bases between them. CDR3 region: CATSRVQLLSGNTIYF. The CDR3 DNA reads TGTGCCACCAGCAGAGTGCAACTCCTCTCTGGAAACACCATATATTTT.

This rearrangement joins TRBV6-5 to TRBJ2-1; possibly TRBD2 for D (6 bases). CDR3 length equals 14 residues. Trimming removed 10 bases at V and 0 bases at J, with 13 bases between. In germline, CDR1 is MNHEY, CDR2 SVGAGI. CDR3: CATHSGYSYNEQFF. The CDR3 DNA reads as TGTGCCACCCATAGCGGATACTCCTACAATGAGCAGTTCTTC.

The CDR3 DNA reads TGTGCCTGCACCGGGACCACCTATGGCTACACCTTC. Translating it yields CACTGTTYGYTF. The rearrangement uses TRBV6-1 and TRBJ1-2; maybe TRBD1 (5 bases). CDR1 is MNHNS and CDR2 is SASEGT in the germline V gene. Deletions cut 11 bases from V and 4 bases from J, with 14 bases between. CDR3 length: 12 amino acids.

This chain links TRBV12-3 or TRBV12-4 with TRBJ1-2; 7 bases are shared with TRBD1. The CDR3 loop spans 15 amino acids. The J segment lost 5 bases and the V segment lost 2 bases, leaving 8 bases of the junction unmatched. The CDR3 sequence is CASSLRQGGAYGYTF. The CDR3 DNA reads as TGTGCCAGCAGTTTAAGGCAGGGGGGGGCTTATGGCTACACCTTC.

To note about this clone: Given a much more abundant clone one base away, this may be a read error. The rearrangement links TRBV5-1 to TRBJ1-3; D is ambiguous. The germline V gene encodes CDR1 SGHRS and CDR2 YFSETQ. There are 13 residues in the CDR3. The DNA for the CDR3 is TGCGTCAGCAGCTTGGATTTCCGAAACACCATATATTTT. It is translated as CVSSLDFRNTIYF. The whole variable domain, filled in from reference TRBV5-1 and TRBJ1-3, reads KAGVTQTPRYLIKTRGQQVTLSCSPISGHRSVSWYQQTPGQGLQFLFEYFSETQRNKGNFPGRFSGRQFSNSRSEMNVSTLELGDSALYLCVSSLDFRNTIYFGEGSWLTVV.

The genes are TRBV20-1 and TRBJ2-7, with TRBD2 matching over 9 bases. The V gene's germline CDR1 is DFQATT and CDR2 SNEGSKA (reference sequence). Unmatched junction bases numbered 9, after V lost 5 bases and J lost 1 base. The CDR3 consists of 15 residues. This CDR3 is CSAFNGLAISYEQYF. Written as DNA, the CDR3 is TGCAGTGCTTTTAACGGACTAGCGATTTCCTACGAGCAGTACTTC.

The CDR3 bases are TGTGCCAGCAGCCAAAGCGGAGATACGCAGTATTTT. It specifies CASSQSGDTQYF. The chain is built from TRBV5-5 and TRBJ2-3; D possibly corresponds to TRBD2 (5 bases). Trimming shortened V by 4 bases and J by 5 bases, and 8 bases separated the two germline ends. This CDR3 is 12 amino acids long. Germline V gene lookup returns CDR1 SGHKS and CDR2 YYEKEE (reference sequence).

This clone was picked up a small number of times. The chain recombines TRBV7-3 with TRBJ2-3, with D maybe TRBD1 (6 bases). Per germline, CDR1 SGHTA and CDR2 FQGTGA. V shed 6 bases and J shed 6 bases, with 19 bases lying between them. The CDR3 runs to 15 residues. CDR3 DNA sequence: TGTGCCAGCAGTTCATACTCTCTGGGGGCGGATACGCAGTATTTT. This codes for CASSSYSLGADTQYF.

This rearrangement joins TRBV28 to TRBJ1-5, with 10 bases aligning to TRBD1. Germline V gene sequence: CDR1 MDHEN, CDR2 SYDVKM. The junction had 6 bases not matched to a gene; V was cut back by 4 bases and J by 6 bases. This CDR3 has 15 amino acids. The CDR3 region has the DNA TGTGCCAGCAGTTCCGGGACAGGGGCGGTTCAGCCCCAGCATTTT. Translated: CASSSGTGAVQPQHF.

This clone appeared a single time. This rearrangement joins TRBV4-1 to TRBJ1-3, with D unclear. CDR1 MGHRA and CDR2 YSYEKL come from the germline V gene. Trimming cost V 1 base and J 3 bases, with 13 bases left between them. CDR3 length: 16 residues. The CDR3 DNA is TGCGCCAGCAGCCAAGGAGATTACAACTATGGAAACACCATATATTTT. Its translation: CASSQGDYNYGNTIYF.

In nucleotides, the CDR3 is TGTGCCAGCAGCTCCTCTCTGGGGGTAGCGGAAGAGACCCAGTACTTC. It specifies CASSSSLGVAEETQYF. This sequence joins TRBV3-1 and TRBJ2-5, with D perhaps matching TRBD2 (6 bases). There are 16 residues in the CDR3. Trimming pared 5 bases from V and 3 bases from J, leaving 19 bases between. CDR1 and CDR2 from the germline V gene are LGHDT and YNNKEL (reference sequence).

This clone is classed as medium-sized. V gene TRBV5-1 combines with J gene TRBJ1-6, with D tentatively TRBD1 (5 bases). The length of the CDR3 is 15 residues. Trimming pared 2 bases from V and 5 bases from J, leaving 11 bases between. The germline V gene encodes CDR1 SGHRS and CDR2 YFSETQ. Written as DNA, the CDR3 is TGCGCCAGCAGCTTTCTCGGGGGTCATAATTCACCCCTCCACTTT. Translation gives CASSFLGGHNSPLHF.

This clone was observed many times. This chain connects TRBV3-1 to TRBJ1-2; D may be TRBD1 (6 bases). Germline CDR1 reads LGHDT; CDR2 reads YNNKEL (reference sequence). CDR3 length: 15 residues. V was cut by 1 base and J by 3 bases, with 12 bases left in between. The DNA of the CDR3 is TGTGCCAGCAGCCAAGGGACCCAGGGGCACTATGGCTACACCTTC. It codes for CASSQGTQGHYGYTF.

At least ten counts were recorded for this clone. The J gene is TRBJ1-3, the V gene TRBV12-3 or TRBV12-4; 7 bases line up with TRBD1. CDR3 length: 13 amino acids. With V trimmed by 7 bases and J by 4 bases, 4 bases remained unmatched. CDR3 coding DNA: TGTGCCAGCACATTGGACAGGGGAAACACCATATATTTT. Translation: CASTLDRGNTIYF.

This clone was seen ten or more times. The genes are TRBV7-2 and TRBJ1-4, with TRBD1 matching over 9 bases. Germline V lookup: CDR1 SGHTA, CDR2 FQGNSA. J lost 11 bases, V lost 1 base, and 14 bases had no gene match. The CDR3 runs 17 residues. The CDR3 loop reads CASSLVVVGTGNGKLFF. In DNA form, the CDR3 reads TGTGCCAGCAGCTTAGTAGTGGTGGGGACAGGGAATGGTAAACTGTTTTTT.

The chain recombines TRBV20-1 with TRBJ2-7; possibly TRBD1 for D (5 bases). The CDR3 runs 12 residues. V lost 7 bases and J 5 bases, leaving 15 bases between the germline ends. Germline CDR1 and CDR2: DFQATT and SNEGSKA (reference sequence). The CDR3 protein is CSGAKGADEQYF. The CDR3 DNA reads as TGCAGTGGGGCGAAAGGGGCCGACGAGCAGTACTTC.

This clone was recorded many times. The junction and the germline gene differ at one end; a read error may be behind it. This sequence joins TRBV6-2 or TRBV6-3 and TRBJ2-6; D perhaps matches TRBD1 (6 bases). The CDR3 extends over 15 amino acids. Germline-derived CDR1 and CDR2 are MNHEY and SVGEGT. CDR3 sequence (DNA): TGTGCCACCAGTGGGGGCTTTTCTGGGGCCAACGTCCTGACTTTC. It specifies CATSGGFSGANVLTF.

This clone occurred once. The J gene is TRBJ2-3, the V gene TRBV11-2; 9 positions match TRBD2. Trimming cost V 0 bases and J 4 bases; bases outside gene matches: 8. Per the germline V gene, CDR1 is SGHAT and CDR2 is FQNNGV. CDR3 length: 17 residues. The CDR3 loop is CASSLDLRREGPDTQYF. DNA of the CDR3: TGTGCCAGCAGCTTAGATCTAAGGCGGGAGGGCCCAGATACGCAGTATTTT.

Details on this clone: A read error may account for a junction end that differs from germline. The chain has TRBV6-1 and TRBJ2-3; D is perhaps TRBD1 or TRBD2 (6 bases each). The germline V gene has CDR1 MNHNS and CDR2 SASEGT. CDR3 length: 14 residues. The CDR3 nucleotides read TGTGCCAGCAGTGAGGCTAGCGAGACAGGTACGCAGTATTTT. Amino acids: CASSEASETGTQYF.

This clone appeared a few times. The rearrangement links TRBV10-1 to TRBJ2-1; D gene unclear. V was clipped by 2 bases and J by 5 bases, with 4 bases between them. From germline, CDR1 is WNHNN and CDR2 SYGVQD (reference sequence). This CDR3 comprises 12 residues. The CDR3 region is CASSERDNEQFF. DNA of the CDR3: TGCGCCAGCAGTGAGAGGGACAATGAGCAGTTCTTC.

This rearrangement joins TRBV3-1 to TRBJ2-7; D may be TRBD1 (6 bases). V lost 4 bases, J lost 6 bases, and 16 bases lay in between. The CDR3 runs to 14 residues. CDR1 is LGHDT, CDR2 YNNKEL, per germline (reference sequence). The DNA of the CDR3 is TGTGCCAGCAGCCCCCAACAGGGCCTAGGCGAGCAGTACTTC. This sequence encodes CASSPQQGLGEQYF.

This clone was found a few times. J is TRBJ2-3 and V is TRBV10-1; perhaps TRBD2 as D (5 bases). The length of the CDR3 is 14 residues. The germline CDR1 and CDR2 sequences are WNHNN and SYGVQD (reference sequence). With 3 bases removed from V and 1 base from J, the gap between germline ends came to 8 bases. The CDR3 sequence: CASSDSSGTDTQYF. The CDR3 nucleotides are TGCGCCAGCAGTGACAGTAGCGGCACAGATACGCAGTATTTT.